This T cell receptor (beta chain) stems from a study of T cell responses to AZD1222 COVID-19 vaccine. Broader study findings: There were vaccine-associated CD4 TCRs across spike, dominant at 160-218 and 743-854. At study baseline, merely five or six AZD1222 recipients were seropositive. The study reported that nearly half of spike-specific TCRs target unmutated variant regions. Repertoires were obtained only post-peak T cell response.

This clone has a single count. The target antigen is unknown. V lost 0 bases and J lost 10, with 13 bases in between. The length of the CDR3 is 13 residues. Germline V gene data show CDR1 as SGHRS and CDR2 as YFSETQ. Sequencing was performed with immunoSEQ multiplex PCR; in TCRdb, only in-frame clones are kept and a portion is missing. This table has 130,000 or so clones, 75% to 95% appearing once. The chain joins TRBV5-1 to TRBJ1-1, with D unclear. The sample consisted of peripheral blood, taken on day 0 of AZD1222 vaccination. The TCR was taken from an adult in good health. The CDR3 protein is CASSLGQRDPAFF. The CDR3 nucleotides read TGCGCCAGCAGCTTGGGTCAAAGGGATCCAGCTTTCTTT.